Listed below are T cell receptor beta chains from one sample, sequenced in a study of blood T cell repertoires in COVID-19. Assay used: immunoSEQ multiplex PCR; TCRdb lists only in-frame clones, some missing. Among roughly 200,000 clones, 70% to 90% were seen once, and the ten largest hold 5% to 8%. The sample taken for sequencing was peripheral blood. These receptors came from a woman in her thirties or forties who had recovered from COVID-19. CDR3s include the opening cysteine and the closing phenylalanine or tryptophan. D genes are given only for firm matches. Clone sizes are given selectively: once, few, many, or a class where the clone is expanded.

clone size	V gene	CDR3 length	D gene	J gene	CDR3 DNA	CDR3 protein
NA	TRBV18	17	TRBD1	TRBJ1-6	TGTGCCAGCTCAGAGGAAAAGGGGGCCTCCTATAATTCACCCCTCCACTTT	CASSEEKGASYNSPLHF
NA	TRBV27	14	TRBD1	TRBJ1-2	TGTGCCAGCAGTTCCCAAGACAGGGGCTATGGCTACACCTTC	CASSSQDRGYGYTF
NA	TRBV4-3	17	TRBD2	TRBJ2-1	TGCGCCAGCAGCCAAGGAGCCTTAGCGGGAGTGGACAATGAGCAGTTCTTC	CASSQGALAGVDNEQFF
NA	TRBV10-3	14	TRBD1	TRBJ1-1	TGTGCCATCAGCACCGGGACAGGGGGCCCTGAAGCTTTCTTT	CAISTGTGGPEAFF
NA	TRBV7-2	15	TRBD1	TRBJ2-7	TGTGCCAGCAGCTTAGGACAGGGTTCGTACTACGAGCAGTACTTC	CASSLGQGSYYEQYF
NA	TRBV7-8	15	NA	TRBJ1-5	TGTGCCAGCAGCTTAGCGCCAACAGGGCTTCAGCCCCAGCATTTT	CASSLAPTGLQPQHF
many	TRBV30	13	NA	TRBJ2-7	TGTGCCTGGACCGCGGGACAGACCTACGAGCAGTACTTC	CAWTAGQTYEQYF
NA	TRBV9	16	TRBD2	TRBJ2-7	TGTGCCAGCAGCGTAGATCCCCTAGCGGGAGGGGGGGAGCAGTACTTC	CASSVDPLAGGGEQYF
NA	TRBV5-1	19	TRBD2	TRBJ2-1	TGCGCCAGCAGCTTTTTTTCGGGGACTAGGTTGCGCTCCTACAATGAGCAGTTCTTC	CASSFFSGTRLRSYNEQFF
NA	TRBV30	13	NA	TRBJ2-7	TGTGCCTGGAGTGTTGGGGGCGCTTACGAGCAGTACTTC	CAWSVGGAYEQYF
NA	TRBV7-8	13	NA	TRBJ2-7	TGTGCCAGCAGCTTAGACTATGCCTACGAGCAGTACTTC	CASSLDYAYEQYF
NA	TRBV28	14	TRBD1	TRBJ1-2	TGTGCCAGCAGTTTTACAGGGGGCAACTATGGCTACACCTTC	CASSFTGGNYGYTF
once	TRBV11-3	18	TRBD2	TRBJ2-7	TGTGCCAGCAGCTTGCGCGGGGGTAGCACTAGCGGGAGCTACGAGCAGTACTTC	CASSLRGGSTSGSYEQYF
NA	TRBV9	18	TRBD2	TRBJ2-1	TGTGCCAGCAGCGTAATCGCTAGCGGGCTGAGCTCCTACAATGAGCAGTTCTTC	CASSVIASGLSSYNEQFF
NA	TRBV7-2	15	TRBD1	TRBJ1-4	TGTGCCAGCAGCCTCGCCGGGACAGGGATGAAAAAACTGTTTTTT	CASSLAGTGMKKLFF